This T cell receptor beta chain was found in a study of T cells in Graves' hyperthyroidism and ophthalmopathy. Germline trimming cut 5 bases from V and 4 bases from J; bases unmatched to any gene: 11. Germline CDR1 reads SGHTA; CDR2 reads FQGNSA. The CDR3 extends over 16 amino acids. This clonotype has ten or more counts. Thyroid ultrasound and orbital computed tomography, with clinical symptoms and serum thyroxine and TRAb, informed diagnoses. PBMCs were derived from about 9.1 ml fresh peripheral blood. Amplified TCR beta CDR3 regions came from RNA transcripts. With the HTBI primer set, the TCR CDR3 went through a first round of RT-PCR. TCRdb re-derived calls from the multiplex PCR reads in MiXCR, one entry per CDR3 protein. Of over 450,000 distinct CDR3 sequences in the sample, 13% to 15% were seen once.

The gene calls are TRBV7-2 and TRBJ2-7, with 10 bases lining up with TRBD2. The sample consisted of blood. This clonotype originated in a woman younger than 35 with Graves' hyperthyroidism. In DNA form, the CDR3 reads TGTGCCAGCAGCCCCGGACTAGCGGAGATACCTTACGAGCAGTACTTC. Its translation: CASSPGLAEIPYEQYF.